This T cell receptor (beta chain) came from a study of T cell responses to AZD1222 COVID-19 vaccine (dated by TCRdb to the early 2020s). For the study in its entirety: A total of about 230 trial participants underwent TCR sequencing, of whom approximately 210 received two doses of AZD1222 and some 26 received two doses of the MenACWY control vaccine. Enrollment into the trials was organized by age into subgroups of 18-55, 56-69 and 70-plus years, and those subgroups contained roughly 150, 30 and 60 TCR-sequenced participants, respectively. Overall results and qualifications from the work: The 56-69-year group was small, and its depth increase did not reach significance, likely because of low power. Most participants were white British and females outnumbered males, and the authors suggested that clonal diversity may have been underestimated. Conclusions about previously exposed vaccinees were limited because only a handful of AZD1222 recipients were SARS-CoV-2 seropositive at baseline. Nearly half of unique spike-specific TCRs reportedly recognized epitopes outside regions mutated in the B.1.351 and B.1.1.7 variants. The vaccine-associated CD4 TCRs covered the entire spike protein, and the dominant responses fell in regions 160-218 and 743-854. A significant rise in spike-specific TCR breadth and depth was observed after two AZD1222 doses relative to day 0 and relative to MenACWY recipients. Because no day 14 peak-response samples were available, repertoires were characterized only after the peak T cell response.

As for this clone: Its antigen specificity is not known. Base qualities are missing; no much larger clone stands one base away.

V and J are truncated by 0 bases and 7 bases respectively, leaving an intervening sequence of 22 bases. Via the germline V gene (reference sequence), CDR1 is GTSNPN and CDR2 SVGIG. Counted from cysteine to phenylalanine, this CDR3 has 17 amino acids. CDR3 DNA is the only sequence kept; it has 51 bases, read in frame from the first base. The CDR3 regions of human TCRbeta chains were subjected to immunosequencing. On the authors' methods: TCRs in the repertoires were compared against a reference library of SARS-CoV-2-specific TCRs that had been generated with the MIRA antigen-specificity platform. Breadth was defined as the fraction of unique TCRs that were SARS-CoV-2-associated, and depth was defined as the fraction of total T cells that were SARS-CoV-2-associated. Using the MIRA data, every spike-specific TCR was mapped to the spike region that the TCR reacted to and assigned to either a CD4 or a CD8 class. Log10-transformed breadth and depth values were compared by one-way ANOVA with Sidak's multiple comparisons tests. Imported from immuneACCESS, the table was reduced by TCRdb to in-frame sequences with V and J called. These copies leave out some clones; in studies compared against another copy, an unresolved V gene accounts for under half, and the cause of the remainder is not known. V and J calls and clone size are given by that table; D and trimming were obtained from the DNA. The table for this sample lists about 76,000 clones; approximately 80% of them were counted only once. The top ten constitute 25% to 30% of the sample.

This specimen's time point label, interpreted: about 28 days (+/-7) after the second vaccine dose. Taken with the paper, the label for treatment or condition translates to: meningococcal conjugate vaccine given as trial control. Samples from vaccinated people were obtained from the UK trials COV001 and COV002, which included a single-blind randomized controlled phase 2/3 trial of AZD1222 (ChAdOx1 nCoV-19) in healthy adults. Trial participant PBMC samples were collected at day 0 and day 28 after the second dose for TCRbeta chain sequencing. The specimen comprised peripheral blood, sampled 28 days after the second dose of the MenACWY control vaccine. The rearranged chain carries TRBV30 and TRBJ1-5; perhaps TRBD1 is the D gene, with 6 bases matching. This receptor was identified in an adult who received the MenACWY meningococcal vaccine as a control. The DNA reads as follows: TGTGCCTGGAGTGTATCCTTCGAGACAGGCAAAAGACAGCCCCAGCATTTT. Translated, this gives CAWSVSFETGKRQPQHF. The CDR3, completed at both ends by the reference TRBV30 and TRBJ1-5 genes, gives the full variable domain SQTIHQWPATLVQPVGSPLSLECTVEGTSNPNLYWYRQAAGRGLQLLFYSVGIGQISSEVPQNLSASRPQDRQFILSSKKLLLSDSGFYLCAWSVSFETGKRQPQHFGDGTRLSIL.